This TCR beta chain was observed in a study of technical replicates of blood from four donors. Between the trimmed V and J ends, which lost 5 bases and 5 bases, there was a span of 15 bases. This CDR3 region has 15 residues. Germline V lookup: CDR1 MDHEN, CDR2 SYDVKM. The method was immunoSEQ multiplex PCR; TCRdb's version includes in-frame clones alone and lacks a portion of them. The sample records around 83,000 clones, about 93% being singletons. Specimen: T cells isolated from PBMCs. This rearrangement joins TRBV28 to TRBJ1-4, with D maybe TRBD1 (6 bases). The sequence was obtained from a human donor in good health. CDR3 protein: CASSPGQGKNEKLFF. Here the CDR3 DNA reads TGTGCCAGCAGTCCCGGGCAGGGGAAGAATGAAAAACTGTTTTTT.